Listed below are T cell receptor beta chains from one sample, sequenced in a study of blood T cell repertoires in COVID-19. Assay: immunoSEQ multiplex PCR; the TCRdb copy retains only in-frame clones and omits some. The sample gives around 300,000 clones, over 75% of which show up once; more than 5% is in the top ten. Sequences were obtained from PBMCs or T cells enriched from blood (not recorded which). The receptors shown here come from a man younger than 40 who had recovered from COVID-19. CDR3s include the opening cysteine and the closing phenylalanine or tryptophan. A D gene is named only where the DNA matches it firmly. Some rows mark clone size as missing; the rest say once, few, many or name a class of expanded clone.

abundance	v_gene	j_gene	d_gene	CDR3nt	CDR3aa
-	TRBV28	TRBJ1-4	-	TGTGCCAGCAGTTTCCCTACGACAGGACGGAATGAAAAACTGTTTTTT	CASSFPTTGRNEKLFF
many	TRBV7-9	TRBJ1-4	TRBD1	TGTGCCAGCAGCCGTACAGGGGGCGCGGAAAAACTGTTTTTT	CASSRTGGAEKLFF
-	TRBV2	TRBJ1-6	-	TGTGCCAGCAGCCCTGTTAAGGGGGGGGCCGGACTACGACTTAATTCACCCCTCCACTTT	CASSPVKGGAGLRLNSPLHF
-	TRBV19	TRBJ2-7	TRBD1	TGTGCCAGTAGTACGACAGGGGGCACAGCCTACGAGCAGTACTTC	CASSTTGGTAYEQYF
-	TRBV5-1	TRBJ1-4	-	TGCGCCAGCAGCCCCGGGGGGGCTCGACTGTTTTTT	CASSPGGARLFF
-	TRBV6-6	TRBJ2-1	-	TGTGCCAGCAGTTATACGGGACAAATTTACAATGAGCAGTTCTTC	CASSYTGQIYNEQFF
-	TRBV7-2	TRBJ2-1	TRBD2	TGTGCCAGCAGCTTAGAGGCTAGCGGAAACAATGAGCAGTTCTTC	CASSLEASGNNEQFF
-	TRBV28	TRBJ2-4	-	TGTGCCAGCAGTTTTGCCGGGTCCATTCAGTACTTC	CASSFAGSIQYF
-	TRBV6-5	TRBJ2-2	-	TGTGCCAGCAGTTACTCATTTGGGTCGGGCGGGGAGCTGTTTTTT	CASSYSFGSGGELFF
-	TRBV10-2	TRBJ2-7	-	TGCGCCAGCAGTCAGAGTTGGGAGAACGAGCAGTACTTC	CASSQSWENEQYF
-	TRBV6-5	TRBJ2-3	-	TGTGCCAGCAGTTCCCCGGGACATAGGACAGATACGCAGTATTTT	CASSSPGHRTDTQYF